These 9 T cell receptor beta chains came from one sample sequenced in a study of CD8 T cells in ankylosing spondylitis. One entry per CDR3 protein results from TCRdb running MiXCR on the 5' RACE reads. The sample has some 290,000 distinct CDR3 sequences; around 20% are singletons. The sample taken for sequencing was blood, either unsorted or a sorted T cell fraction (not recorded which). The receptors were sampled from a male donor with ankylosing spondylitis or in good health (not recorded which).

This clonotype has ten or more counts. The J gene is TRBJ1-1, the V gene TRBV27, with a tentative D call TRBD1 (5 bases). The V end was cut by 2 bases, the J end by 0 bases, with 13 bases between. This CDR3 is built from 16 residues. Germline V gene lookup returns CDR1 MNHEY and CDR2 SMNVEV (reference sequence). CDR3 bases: TGTGCCAGCAGTTTAACCCGGGGGGTTATGAACACTGAAGCTTTCTTT. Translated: CASSLTRGVMNTEAFF.

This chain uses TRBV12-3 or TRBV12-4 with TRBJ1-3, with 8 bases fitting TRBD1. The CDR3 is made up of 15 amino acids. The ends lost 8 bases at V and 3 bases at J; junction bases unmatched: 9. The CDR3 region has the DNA TGTGCCAGCCGTGGACAGGGAGGGATTGGAAACACCATATATTTT. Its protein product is CASRGQGGIGNTIYF.

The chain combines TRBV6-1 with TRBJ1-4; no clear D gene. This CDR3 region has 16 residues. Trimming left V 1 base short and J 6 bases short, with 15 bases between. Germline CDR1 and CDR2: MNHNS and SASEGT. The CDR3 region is CASSEVIQILYEKLFF. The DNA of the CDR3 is TGTGCCAGCAGTGAAGTGATTCAGATCCTGTATGAAAAACTGTTTTTT.

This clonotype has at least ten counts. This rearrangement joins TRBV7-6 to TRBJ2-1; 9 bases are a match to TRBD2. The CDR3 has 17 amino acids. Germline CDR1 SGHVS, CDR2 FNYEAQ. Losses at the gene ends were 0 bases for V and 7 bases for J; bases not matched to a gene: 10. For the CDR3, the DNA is TGTGCCAGCAGCTTAGCTCTGTTGCGGGAGGGCCGGAATGAGCAGTTCTTC. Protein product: CASSLALLREGRNEQFF.

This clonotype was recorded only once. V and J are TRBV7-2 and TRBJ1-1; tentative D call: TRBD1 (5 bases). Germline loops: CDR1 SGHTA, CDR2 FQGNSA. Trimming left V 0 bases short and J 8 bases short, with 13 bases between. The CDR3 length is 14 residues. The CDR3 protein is CASSLALRGPEAFF. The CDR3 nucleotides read TGTGCCAGCAGCTTAGCGCTTAGGGGCCCAGAAGCTTTCTTT.

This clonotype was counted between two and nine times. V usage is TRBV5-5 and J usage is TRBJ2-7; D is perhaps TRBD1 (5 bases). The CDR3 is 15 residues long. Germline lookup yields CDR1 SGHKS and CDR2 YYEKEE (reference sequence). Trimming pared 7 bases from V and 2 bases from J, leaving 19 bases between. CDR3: CASGLDIHSPYEQYV. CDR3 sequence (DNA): TGTGCCAGCGGGTTGGACATCCACTCCCCCTACGAGCAGTACGTC.

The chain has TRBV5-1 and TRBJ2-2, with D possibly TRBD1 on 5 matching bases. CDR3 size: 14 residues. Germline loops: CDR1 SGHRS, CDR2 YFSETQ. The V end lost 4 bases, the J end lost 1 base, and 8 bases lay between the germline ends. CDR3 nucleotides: TGCGCCAGCAGCCACCAGGGGAACACCGGGGAGCTGTTTTTT. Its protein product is CASSHQGNTGELFF. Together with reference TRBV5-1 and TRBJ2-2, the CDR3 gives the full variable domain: KAGVTQTPRYLIKTRGQQVTLSCSPISGHRSVSWYQQTPGQGLQFLFEYFSETQRNKGNFPGRFSGRQFSNSRSEMNVSTLELGDSALYLCASSHQGNTGELFFGEGSRLTVL.

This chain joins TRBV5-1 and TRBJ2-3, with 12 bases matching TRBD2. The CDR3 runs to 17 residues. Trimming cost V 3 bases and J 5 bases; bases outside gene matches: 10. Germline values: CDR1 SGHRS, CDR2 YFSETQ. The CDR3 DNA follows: TGCGCCAGCAGCTCGAACCTAGCGGGAGGGCCGAGAGATACGCAGTATTTT. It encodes CASSSNLAGGPRDTQYF. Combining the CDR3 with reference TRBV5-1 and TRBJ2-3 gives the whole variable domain KAGVTQTPRYLIKTRGQQVTLSCSPISGHRSVSWYQQTPGQGLQFLFEYFSETQRNKGNFPGRFSGRQFSNSRSEMNVSTLELGDSALYLCASSSNLAGGPRDTQYFGPGTRLTVL.

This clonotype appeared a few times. The CDR3 sequence is CSVRTGSYEQYV. The CDR3, as DNA: TGCAGCGTCCGGACAGGGTCCTACGAGCAGTACGTC. This chain connects TRBV29-1 to TRBJ2-7; 8 positions match TRBD1. CDR3 length: 12 residues. The V gene end was trimmed by 6 bases and the J gene end by 1 base; junction bases not matched to a gene: 2. CDR1 and CDR2 (germline): SQVTM, ANQGSEA.